Listed below are T cell receptor beta chains from one sample, sequenced in a study of spatial heterogeneity in lung cancer. MiXCR was run by TCRdb on the 5' RACE reads, yielding one entry per CDR3 protein. The sample shows tens of thousands of distinct CDR3 sequences, more than 6.5% of them seen only once. This specimen consisted of PBMCs, obtained at surgery. All receptors come from a female donor with early-stage non-small cell lung cancer. The CDR3 runs from the conserved cysteine through the conserved F or W. A D gene is named only where the DNA matches it firmly. Rows may omit the clone size; those that give it use once, few, many or a size class.

>-|TRBV7-9|many|TRBJ1-2
CASSPVASSYGYTF
TGTGCCAGCAGCCCGGTGGCGTCCAGCTATGGCTACACCTTC
>TRBD1|TRBV29-1|many|TRBJ2-2
CSVVDRFNTGELFF
TGCAGCGTTGTGGACAGGTTCAACACCGGGGAGCTGTTTTTT
>-|TRBV29-1|many|TRBJ2-7
CSARGITGIYEQYF
TGCAGCGCCCGAGGGATTACAGGGATCTACGAGCAGTACTTC
>-|TRBV29-1|many|TRBJ2-3
CSVVGGSDTQYF
TGCAGCGTTGTTGGAGGGTCGGATACGCAGTATTTT
>-|TRBV20-1|few|TRBJ2-3
CSALGGGGSDTQYF
TGCAGTGCCCTTGGGGGAGGGGGCTCAGATACGCAGTATTTT
>-|TRBV9|-|TRBJ2-2
CASSVIAAAEELFF
TGTGCCAGCAGCGTAATCGCAGCTGCCGAGGAGCTGTTTTTT
>-|TRBV5-5|many|TRBJ1-5
CASSPPGGQTNQPQHF
TGTGCCAGCAGCCCGCCCGGCGGGCAGACGAATCAGCCCCAGCATTTT
>TRBD2|TRBV10-3|few|TRBJ2-3
CAIRGVTDTQYF
TGTGCCATCCGGGGGGTGACAGATACGCAGTATTTT
>-|TRBV20-1|few|TRBJ1-2
CSAPSGGAGYTF
TGCAGTGCCCCCTCGGGGGGCGCTGGCTACACCTTC
>-|TRBV10-3|many|TRBJ2-7
CAISVSGEGEQYF
TGTGCCATCAGTGTATCGGGGGAAGGCGAGCAGTACTTC
>TRBD1|TRBV20-1|many|TRBJ1-3
CSATGTGSGNTIYF
TGCAGTGCTACCGGGACAGGGTCCGGAAACACCATATATTTT
>TRBD2|TRBV30|many|TRBJ2-4
CAWSVRGLALAKNIQYF
TGTGCCTGGAGTGTCCGCGGACTAGCGCTAGCCAAAAACATTCAGTACTTC
>-|TRBV6-5|many|TRBJ2-7
CASSLTGTPYEQYF
TGTGCCAGCAGCCTCACAGGAACCCCCTACGAGCAGTACTTC
>-|TRBV28|many|TRBJ1-5
CASSFGVQPQHF
TGTGCCAGCAGTTTCGGGGTTCAGCCCCAGCATTTT
>-|TRBV13|many|TRBJ2-7
CASRQTGYYEQYF
TGTGCCAGCAGGCAAACGGGGTACTACGAGCAGTACTTC
>-|TRBV7-9|many|TRBJ2-3
CASSPTGTMATDTQYF
TGTGCCAGCAGCCCTACCGGGACAATGGCTACAGATACGCAGTATTTT
>-|TRBV11-2|few|TRBJ2-1
CASSLLESSYNEQFF
TGTGCCAGCAGTCTGTTAGAAAGCTCCTACAATGAGCAGTTCTTC
>-|TRBV7-2|few|TRBJ1-2
CASSLGDGLYGYTF
TGTGCCAGCAGCTTAGGTGACGGCCTCTATGGCTACACCTTC
>-|TRBV5-6|many|TRBJ2-3
CASSLKGTQYF
TGTGCCAGCAGCTTGAAGGGCACGCAGTATTTT
>-|TRBV5-1|many|TRBJ2-2
CASRGSAGELFF
TGCGCCAGCAGGGGAAGTGCCGGGGAGCTGTTTTTT
>-|TRBV12-2|many|TRBJ2-7
CASRSRGQSPYEQYF
TGTGCAAGTCGCTCAAGGGGACAGAGTCCCTACGAGCAGTACTTC
>TRBD1|TRBV7-2|many|TRBJ2-3
CASSSGTGSMDTQYF
TGTGCCAGCAGTTCCGGGACAGGGAGTATGGATACGCAGTATTTT
>-|TRBV29-1|many|TRBJ2-7
CSELTSAGEQYF
TGCAGCGAATTAACCTCAGCGGGCGAGCAGTACTTC
>TRBD2|TRBV29-1|many|TRBJ2-1
CSAGLGGLAGWNEQFF
TGCAGCGCCGGGCTCGGTGGATTAGCGGGTTGGAATGAGCAGTTCTTC
>TRBD1|TRBV3-1|many|TRBJ2-3
CASSQPGQPSDTQYF
TGTGCCAGCAGCCAGCCGGGACAGCCCTCAGATACGCAGTATTTT
>-|TRBV29-1|many|TRBJ2-2
CSADTGGTGELFF
TGCAGCGCCGATACCGGGGGTACCGGGGAGCTGTTTTTT
>-|TRBV24-1|many|TRBJ2-1
CATGSMGEQFF
TGTGCCACCGGTAGTATGGGTGAGCAGTTCTTC
>-|TRBV10-3|-|TRBJ2-5
CAISDPGRQETQYF
TGTGCCATCAGTGACCCGGGTCGGCAAGAGACCCAGTACTTC
>-|TRBV6-1|-|TRBJ1-2
CASSPGGNPAYGYTF
TGTGCCAGCAGTCCGGGGGGGAATCCGGCCTATGGCTACACCTTC
>-|TRBV7-2|many|TRBJ2-5
CASSLASTQETQYF
TGTGCCAGCAGCTTAGCCTCTACTCAAGAGACCCAGTACTTC
>-|TRBV18|many|TRBJ2-5
CASSPRTVRGTQYF
TGTGCCAGCTCACCTCGGACAGTCCGTGGGACCCAGTACTTC
>-|TRBV21-1|many|TRBJ1-1
CASLDRGGINRTEAFF
TGTGCCAGCTTGGACAGGGGCGGGATTAATCGCACTGAAGCTTTCTTT
>-|TRBV7-2|many|TRBJ2-3
CASSVGGDNTQYF
TGTGCCAGCAGCGTCGGAGGGGATAATACGCAGTATTTT
>-|TRBV28|many|TRBJ2-2
CASSFGPSSGGELFF
TGTGCCAGCAGTTTCGGACCGTCATCAGGGGGGGAGCTGTTTTTT
>-|TRBV4-1|many|TRBJ2-2
CASSQSPLAALNTGELFF
TGCGCCAGCAGCCAAAGTCCGTTAGCGGCCCTCAACACCGGGGAGCTGTTTTTT
>-|TRBV28|-|TRBJ2-1
CASNPTDLRYNEQFF
TGTGCCAGCAACCCGACAGATCTGCGCTACAATGAGCAGTTCTTC
>-|TRBV29-1|many|TRBJ2-3
CSVEGLSQDTQYF
TGCAGCGTTGAGGGACTCTCGCAGGATACGCAGTATTTT
>-|TRBV30|many|TRBJ1-2
CAWMFPGFGYTF
TGTGCCTGGATGTTCCCAGGGTTTGGCTACACCTTC
>TRBD1|TRBV3-1|many|TRBJ1-1
CASSPRQGWNTEAFF
TGTGCCAGCAGTCCCCGACAGGGGTGGAACACTGAAGCTTTCTTT
>TRBD2|TRBV5-1|few|TRBJ2-3
CASSLSKAGGQDTQYF
TGCGCCAGCAGCTTATCAAAAGCGGGGGGGCAGGATACGCAGTATTTT
>-|TRBV6-2/TRBV6-3|many|TRBJ2-1
CASSLTPDRANEQFF
TGTGCCAGCAGCCTGACTCCCGATAGGGCCAATGAGCAGTTCTTC
>-|TRBV3-1|many|TRBJ2-7
CASSQFGTEQYF
TGTGCCAGCAGCCAGTTCGGGACAGAGCAGTACTTC
>-|TRBV11-2|many|TRBJ2-7
CASSRGGGSYEQYF
TGTGCCAGCAGCCGAGGGGGGGGCTCCTACGAGCAGTACTTC
>-|TRBV7-9|few|TRBJ2-5
CASSPRGADTAQYF
TGTGCCAGCAGCCCACGGGGGGCCGATACGGCCCAGTACTTC
>-|TRBV12-3/TRBV12-4|many|TRBJ1-4
CASTLGRWTATNEKLFF
TGTGCCAGCACCCTTGGTCGGTGGACAGCAACTAATGAAAAACTGTTTTTT
>TRBD1|TRBV7-3|few|TRBJ2-7
CASSLGQGLGYEQYF
TGTGCCAGCAGCTTAGGACAGGGCCTCGGCTACGAGCAGTACTTC
>-|TRBV12-3/TRBV12-4|many|TRBJ1-1
CASTRPPLNTEAFF
TGTGCCAGCACCCGACCCCCCTTGAACACTGAAGCTTTCTTT
>-|TRBV7-2|many|TRBJ1-1
CASSLPLDRLTFF
TGTGCCAGCAGCTTACCGTTAGACAGACTTACTTTCTTT
>-|TRBV5-6|few|TRBJ2-5
CASSRSGGGKEETQYF
TGTGCCAGCAGTCGGTCCGGCGGAGGCAAAGAAGAGACCCAGTACTTC
>TRBD1|TRBV5-1|few|TRBJ1-1
CASSQRQGDTEAFF
TGCGCCAGCAGCCAACGACAGGGGGACACTGAAGCTTTCTTT
>-|TRBV20-1|many|TRBJ1-6
CSAPQGYNSPLHF
TGCAGTGCTCCACAGGGCTATAATTCACCCCTCCACTTT
>TRBD2|TRBV24-1|many|TRBJ2-5
CATSDLSGGEETQYF
TGTGCCACCAGTGATTTAAGCGGGGGGGAAGAGACCCAGTACTTC
>TRBD1|TRBV24-1|-|TRBJ2-1
CATSDSTGTGIKDEQFF
TGTGCCACCAGTGATTCTACCGGGACAGGGATTAAGGATGAGCAGTTCTTC
>-|TRBV5-1|few|TRBJ1-2
CASQTRPVGYGYTF
TGCGCCAGCCAGACGAGGCCCGTCGGGTATGGCTACACCTTC